The following is a TCR beta chain sequence with its context. The target antigen is unknown. Some clones are missing from TCRdb's copy, which holds only in-frame ones; the method was immunoSEQ multiplex PCR. The sample lists more than 85,000 clones; almost 85% were seen once. Germline V lookup: CDR1 MDHEN, CDR2 SYDVKM. The V gene lost 4 bases and the J gene lost 5 bases, with 20 bases spanning the gap. The CDR3 is 16 amino acids. This entry comes from a study of T cell responses to AZD1222 COVID-19 vaccine. General study results and limits: Researchers took repertoire samples only after the peak T cell response had come. A mostly white British donor set with more females was recruited, and clonal diversity was possibly underestimated. Within unmutated variant regions lay the reported targets of nearly half of spike-specific TCRs. After two AZD1222 doses, spike-specific TCR breadth and depth rose versus day 0.

The receptor was derived from an adult in good health. The sequences come from peripheral blood, collected on day 0 of AZD1222 vaccination. V usage is TRBV28 and J usage is TRBJ1-1; D is ambiguous. The CDR3 bases are TGTGCCAGCAGTTACCAGTCTAGGGCCTCGGGAACTGAAGCTTTCTTT. Translation: CASSYQSRASGTEAFF.